The 17 T cell receptor beta chains below were found in one sample sequenced in a study of CD8+ T cells in alopecia areata. Stated treatment: oral pan-JAK inhibitor, 5-10 mg twice daily. It was cDNA, reverse transcribed from extracted RNA, that served as the sequencing template. Clones were sequenced by immunoSEQ multiplex PCR, and TCRdb holds only the in-frame ones, with some missing. The sample has 60,000 to 85,000 clones; approximately 64% are singletons. The sequencing used CD8+ T cells sorted from blood, collected at week 24, from a patient treated with tofacitinib. Receptor source: a human donor with alopecia areata.

The chain recombines TRBV7-9 with TRBJ2-2, with D tentatively TRBD1 (6 bases). Per the germline V gene, CDR1 is SEHNR and CDR2 is FQNEAQ (reference sequence). The germline V and J ends were trimmed by 6 bases and 2 bases, with 13 bases remaining between them. The CDR3 is made up of 15 amino acids. The CDR3 nucleotides read TGTGCCAGCAGGGCGCCCAGGGGTAACACCGGGGAGCTGTTTTTT. This encodes CASRAPRGNTGELFF.

This clone came up once. The chain uses TRBV30 and TRBJ1-2; 8 bases agree with TRBD1. This CDR3 has 11 amino acids. V trimming: 5 bases; J trimming: 4 bases; junction bases outside the gene matches: 0. Germline V CDR1 and CDR2: GTSNPN, SVGIG (reference sequence). The CDR3 region is CAWDRGYGYTF. The CDR3 DNA reads TGTGCCTGGGACAGGGGCTATGGCTACACCTTC.

This sequence joins TRBV27 and TRBJ2-6, with D perhaps matching TRBD2 (5 bases). The CDR3 is 14 residues long. Germline values: CDR1 MNHEY, CDR2 SMNVEV (reference sequence). Trimming pared 8 bases from V and 0 bases from J, leaving 8 bases between. CDR3 DNA sequence: TGTGCCAGCCGGGGAGACTCTGGGGCCAACGTCCTGACTTTC. Translating it yields CASRGDSGANVLTF.

This clone was detected once. The J gene is TRBJ1-5, the V gene TRBV2; tentative D call: TRBD1 (5 bases). CDR3 size: 15 residues. In germline, CDR1 is SNHLY, CDR2 FYNNEI. The germline V and J ends were trimmed by 3 bases and 6 bases, with 15 bases remaining between them. The CDR3 bases are TGTGCCAGCAGTGACGGTTTCGGGGGATCTCAGCCCCAGCATTTT. Translation gives CASSDGFGGSQPQHF.

This chain links TRBV7-7 with TRBJ2-5; a weak D match, TRBD2 (6 bases). The CDR3 totals 14 residues. The germline gives CDR1 SSHAT, CDR2 FNYEAQ (reference sequence). The germline V and J ends were trimmed by 1 base and 4 bases, with 10 bases remaining between them. This CDR3 reads CASSLGLVGETQYF. The CDR3 DNA is TGTGCCAGCAGCTTAGGACTAGTCGGAGAGACCCAGTACTTC. Full variable domain (remainder filled in from reference TRBV7-7 and TRBJ2-5): GAGVSQSPRYKVTKRGQDVTLRCDPISSHATLYWYQQALGQGPEFLTYFNYEAQPDKSGLPSDRFSAERPEGSISTLTIQRTEQRDSAMYRCASSLGLVGETQYFGPGTRLLVL.

The chain is built from TRBV25-1 and TRBJ2-1, with no clear D. Trimming shortened V by 0 bases and J by 6 bases, and 6 bases separated the two germline ends. The CDR3 is 13 residues long. The germline V gene has CDR1 MGHDK and CDR2 SYGVNS. In DNA, the CDR3 is TGTGCCAGCAGTGAATACAGTCCCAATGAGCAGTTCTTC. This translates into CASSEYSPNEQFF.

The chain combines TRBV5-4 with TRBJ1-2; D remains ambiguous. CDR3 length equals 13 residues. CDR1 is SGHNT and CDR2 is YYREEE in the germline V gene (reference sequence). With 0 bases removed from V and 2 bases from J, the gap between germline ends came to 5 bases. As DNA, the CDR3 is TGTGCCAGCAGCTTGGACCAGAACTATGGCTACACCTTC. The encoded protein is CASSLDQNYGYTF.

The DNA for the CDR3 is TGCAGCGTCGGCTTAACGGGAAGTGTGTTCTTC. It translates to CSVGLTGSVFF. J is TRBJ2-1 and V is TRBV29-1; D may be TRBD2 (5 bases). The CDR3 covers 11 residues. Germline V gene data show CDR1 as SQVTM and CDR2 as ANQGSEA. V gave up 6 bases and J gave up 15 bases, with 18 bases separating them.

The V gene is TRBV27, the J gene TRBJ2-2; TRBD2 matches at 8 bases. Germline V lookup: CDR1 MNHEY, CDR2 SMNVEV (reference sequence). The CDR3 extends over 17 amino acids. Trimming cost V 6 bases and J 1 base; bases outside gene matches: 10. The CDR3 loop is CASRTSGPGGNTGELFF. CDR3 sequence (DNA): TGTGCCAGCAGAACTAGCGGCCCCGGGGGGAACACCGGGGAGCTGTTTTTT.

V gene TRBV29-1 combines with J gene TRBJ2-1; D is perhaps TRBD1 or TRBD2 (6 bases each). This CDR3 has 11 amino acids. Trimming cost V 4 bases and J 9 bases, with 10 bases left between them. CDR1 SQVTM and CDR2 ANQGSEA come from the germline V gene. The CDR3 region has the DNA TGCAGCGTTGCCCGGGGGCGTGAGCAGTTCTTC. This translates into CSVARGREQFF.

This clone was observed a few times. The chain recombines TRBV7-2 with TRBJ2-3; TRBD2 matches at 11 bases. Germline V CDR1 and CDR2: SGHTA, FQGNSA. This CDR3 has 15 residues. Unmatched junction bases numbered 2, after V lost 2 bases and J lost 4 bases. The CDR3 is CASSLTSGSADTQYF. The CDR3, as DNA: TGTGCCAGCAGCTTAACTAGCGGGAGTGCAGATACGCAGTATTTT.

The chain carries TRBV27 and TRBJ1-4, with TRBD1 matching 9 bases. V shed 9 bases, J shed 5 bases, and the junction held 19 bases outside the gene matches. This CDR3 has 18 amino acids. The germline gives CDR1 MNHEY, CDR2 SMNVEV (reference sequence). The CDR3 loop is CARSPLATNGQGNEKLFF. The CDR3 bases are TGTGCCAGAAGTCCACTTGCGACTAACGGACAGGGGAATGAAAAACTGTTTTTT.

This chain uses TRBV5-1 with TRBJ2-1, with TRBD2 matching over 12 bases. Germline V gene sequence: CDR1 SGHRS, CDR2 YFSETQ. J gave up 6 bases and V 3 bases, and 4 bases lay outside the gene matches. The CDR3 has 15 residues. The CDR3 is CASSWTSGKFNEQFF. CDR3 bases: TGCGCCAGCAGCTGGACTAGCGGGAAGTTCAATGAGCAGTTCTTC.

This chain joins TRBV5-4 and TRBJ1-2; D gene uncertain. Trimming stripped 0 bases from V and 4 bases from J, with 7 bases between. This CDR3 contains 13 residues. CDR1 SGHNT and CDR2 YYREEE come from the germline V gene (reference sequence). The CDR3 reads CASSLASIYGYTF. CDR3 DNA sequence: TGTGCCAGCAGCTTGGCCAGTATCTATGGCTACACCTTC.

This clone showed up just a few times. The V call is TRBV11-2, the J call TRBJ2-3, with a weak D call TRBD2 (6 bases). Germline CDR1 SGHAT, CDR2 FQNNGV. V shed 5 bases and J shed 1 base, with 19 bases lying between them. This CDR3 has 17 amino acids. Written as DNA, the CDR3 is TGTGCCAGCAGCGTCGGAGGGCCAATAGGGGGCACAGATACGCAGTATTTT. Its protein product is CASSVGGPIGGTDTQYF.

This clone was counted only a few times. This chain joins TRBV29-1 and TRBJ2-7; a possible D gene is TRBD1 (5 bases). The V gene lost 3 bases and the J gene lost 5 bases, with 8 bases spanning the gap. This CDR3 region has 11 residues. Germline V CDR1 and CDR2: SQVTM, ANQGSEA. The chain's CDR3 is CSVDQGHEQYF. The CDR3 DNA reads as TGCAGCGTTGACCAGGGCCACGAGCAGTACTTC.

This clone has only a few counts. V gene TRBV27 combines with J gene TRBJ2-7; 7 bases fit TRBD1. The length of the CDR3 is 15 residues. The V gene's germline CDR1 is MNHEY and CDR2 SMNVEV (reference sequence). The ends lost 2 bases at V and 2 bases at J; junction bases unmatched: 6. DNA of the CDR3: TGTGCCAGCAGTTTACACGGGACAGCGCCCTACGAGCAGTACTTC. This codes for CASSLHGTAPYEQYF.